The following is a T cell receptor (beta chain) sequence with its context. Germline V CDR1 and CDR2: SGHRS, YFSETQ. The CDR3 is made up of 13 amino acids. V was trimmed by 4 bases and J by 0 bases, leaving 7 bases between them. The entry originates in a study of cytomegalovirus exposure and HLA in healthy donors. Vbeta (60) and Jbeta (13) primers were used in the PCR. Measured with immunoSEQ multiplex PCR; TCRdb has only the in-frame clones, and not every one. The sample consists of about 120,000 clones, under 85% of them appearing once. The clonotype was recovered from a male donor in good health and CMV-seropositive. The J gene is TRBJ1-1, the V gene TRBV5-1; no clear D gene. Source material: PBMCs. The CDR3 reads CASSATLNTEAFF. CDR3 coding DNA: TGCGCCAGCAGCGCAACACTGAACACTGAAGCTTTCTTT.